A selection of T cell receptor beta chains follows, all from one sample in a study of glioma-infiltrating T cells after dendritic cell vaccination. Sequencing was performed with immunoSEQ multiplex PCR; in TCRdb, only in-frame clones are kept and a portion is missing. The top ten clones hold 7% to 10% of a sample with 50,000 to 80,000 clones, 82% of them seen once. The sequenced sample was blood, obtained before dendritic cell vaccination. The receptors stem from a human donor with glioblastoma. Both conserved end residues are part of each CDR3. The D gene is left open where the match is weak. Clone sizes are given selectively: once, few, many, or a class where the clone is expanded.

j_gene: TRBJ2-7; d_gene: NA; v_gene: TRBV28; abundance: NA; CDR3nt: TGTGCCAGCAGTTTGCCAGGGACCTACGAGCAGTACTTC; CDR3aa: CASSLPGTYEQYF
j_gene: TRBJ2-5; d_gene: TRBD2; v_gene: TRBV5-8; abundance: NA; CDR3nt: TGTGCCAGCAGCTTGGTGGGACTAGCGGGGGAAGAGACCCAGTACTTC; CDR3aa: CASSLVGLAGEETQYF
j_gene: TRBJ2-1; d_gene: TRBD1; v_gene: TRBV7-2; abundance: NA; CDR3nt: TGTGCCAGCAGCTTACTGGGACAGTCTCTCAATGAGCAGTTCTTC; CDR3aa: CASSLLGQSLNEQFF
j_gene: TRBJ2-7; d_gene: TRBD2; v_gene: TRBV6-1; abundance: once; CDR3nt: TGTGCCAGCAGTGAAGGGGGGTTCGGGAGGGGGGACGAGCAGTACTTC; CDR3aa: CASSEGGFGRGDEQYF
j_gene: TRBJ2-5; d_gene: NA; v_gene: TRBV5-1; abundance: NA; CDR3nt: TGCGCCAGCAGCTTGACAGGTTCGTGGGAGACCCAGTACTTC; CDR3aa: CASSLTGSWETQYF
j_gene: TRBJ2-7; d_gene: NA; v_gene: TRBV6-1; abundance: NA; CDR3nt: TGTGCCAGCAAAACTTACTCCTACGAGCAGTACTTC; CDR3aa: CASKTYSYEQYF
j_gene: TRBJ2-7; d_gene: NA; v_gene: TRBV6-5; abundance: NA; CDR3nt: TGTGCCAGCAGCTCCGGGTCCTACGAGCAGTACTTC; CDR3aa: CASSSGSYEQYF
j_gene: TRBJ2-1; d_gene: TRBD2; v_gene: TRBV6-1; abundance: NA; CDR3nt: TGTGCCAGCAGTAAGACTAGCGCCAATGAGCAGTTCTTC; CDR3aa: CASSKTSANEQFF
j_gene: TRBJ1-5; d_gene: TRBD1; v_gene: TRBV4-1; abundance: NA; CDR3nt: TGCGCCAGCAGCCAGACCGGGACAGGGGAGAATCAGCCCCAGCATTTT; CDR3aa: CASSQTGTGENQPQHF
j_gene: TRBJ2-3; d_gene: TRBD1; v_gene: TRBV5-1; abundance: NA; CDR3nt: TGCGCCAGCAGAGTTGAAGGCAGGGGGACGCAGTATTTT; CDR3aa: CASRVEGRGTQYF
j_gene: TRBJ1-4; d_gene: TRBD1; v_gene: TRBV10-3; abundance: NA; CDR3nt: TGTGCCATCAGTGGGGACAGGGGGGAAAAACTGTTTTTT; CDR3aa: CAISGDRGEKLFF
j_gene: TRBJ1-5; d_gene: TRBD1; v_gene: TRBV7-2; abundance: NA; CDR3nt: TGTGCCAGCAGCTCCGCAGGGGGATATGAGCCCCAGCATTTT; CDR3aa: CASSSAGGYEPQHF
j_gene: TRBJ2-7; d_gene: NA; v_gene: TRBV6-5; abundance: NA; CDR3nt: TGTGCCAGCAGGACTCGAGGAACCTACGAGCAGTACTTC; CDR3aa: CASRTRGTYEQYF
j_gene: TRBJ1-1; d_gene: NA; v_gene: TRBV5-1; abundance: NA; CDR3nt: TGCGCCAGCAGCTTGTCCGGGAAAGCTTTCTTT; CDR3aa: CASSLSGKAFF
j_gene: TRBJ2-1; d_gene: NA; v_gene: TRBV2; abundance: NA; CDR3nt: TGTGCCAGCAGTGATGAGGGTTCTAGTCCGCAGTTCTTC; CDR3aa: CASSDEGSSPQFF
j_gene: TRBJ1-5; d_gene: TRBD1; v_gene: TRBV7-8; abundance: NA; CDR3nt: TGTGCCAGCAGCTTATTGACAGGGGTCAACAATCAGCCCCAGCATTTT; CDR3aa: CASSLLTGVNNQPQHF
j_gene: TRBJ1-3; d_gene: NA; v_gene: TRBV5-6; abundance: NA; CDR3nt: TGTGCCAGCGCTACCCTTTCTGGAAACACCATATATTTT; CDR3aa: CASATLSGNTIYF
j_gene: TRBJ2-7; d_gene: NA; v_gene: TRBV7-8; abundance: NA; CDR3nt: TGTGCCAGCAGCTTAGGGGCGGGTCCCTACGAGCAGTACTTC; CDR3aa: CASSLGAGPYEQYF
j_gene: TRBJ1-1; d_gene: TRBD1; v_gene: TRBV5-4; abundance: NA; CDR3nt: TGTGCCAGCAGGGAAGCAGGGGGCGGCACTGAAGCTTTCTTT; CDR3aa: CASREAGGGTEAFF
j_gene: TRBJ1-1; d_gene: NA; v_gene: TRBV6-5; abundance: NA; CDR3nt: TGTGCCAGCAGTTACGGGAGGTATGCTTTCTTT; CDR3aa: CASSYGRYAFF
j_gene: TRBJ2-7; d_gene: NA; v_gene: TRBV2; abundance: NA; CDR3nt: TGTGCCAGCATAGCGTCCCCAACCTACGAGCAGTACTTC; CDR3aa: CASIASPTYEQYF
j_gene: TRBJ1-2; d_gene: NA; v_gene: TRBV7-7; abundance: once; CDR3nt: TGTGCTAGCAGCTTAGCGGCCATCGTTAACTATGGCTACACCTTC; CDR3aa: CASSLAAIVNYGYTF
j_gene: TRBJ1-1; d_gene: TRBD1; v_gene: TRBV5-1; abundance: NA; CDR3nt: TGCGCCAGCAGCTTGGAGGGGACAGCCGGAGAAAACACTGAAGCTTTCTTT; CDR3aa: CASSLEGTAGENTEAFF
j_gene: TRBJ1-2; d_gene: TRBD1; v_gene: TRBV28; abundance: NA; CDR3nt: TGTGCCACCCGGGACAGGGTCTATGGCTACACCTTC; CDR3aa: CATRDRVYGYTF
j_gene: TRBJ2-7; d_gene: NA; v_gene: TRBV6-4; abundance: NA; CDR3nt: TGTGCCAGCAGTGACTCTGAAGGGGGCGAGCAGTACTTC; CDR3aa: CASSDSEGGEQYF
j_gene: TRBJ1-2; d_gene: NA; v_gene: TRBV14; abundance: NA; CDR3nt: TGTGCCAGCAGCCAAGACTGGGGAGGTCACGGCTACACCTTC; CDR3aa: CASSQDWGGHGYTF
j_gene: TRBJ1-2; d_gene: TRBD1; v_gene: TRBV2; abundance: NA; CDR3nt: TGTGCCAGCAGTGAACGGACAGGGTATGGCTACACCTTC; CDR3aa: CASSERTGYGYTF
j_gene: TRBJ2-7; d_gene: NA; v_gene: TRBV5-1; abundance: NA; CDR3nt: TGCGCCAGCAGCACTCAGGCACCCTACGAGCAGTACTTC; CDR3aa: CASSTQAPYEQYF
j_gene: TRBJ2-3; d_gene: TRBD2; v_gene: TRBV2; abundance: NA; CDR3nt: TGTGCCAGCAGTGGGGGTACGAGCGGGGGGCTACTAAGCACAGATACGCAGTATTTT; CDR3aa: CASSGGTSGGLLSTDTQYF
j_gene: TRBJ2-3; d_gene: TRBD2; v_gene: TRBV5-4; abundance: NA; CDR3nt: TGTGCCAGCAGCTGGGGGACTAGCGGCACAGATACGCAGTATTTT; CDR3aa: CASSWGTSGTDTQYF
j_gene: TRBJ2-7; d_gene: NA; v_gene: TRBV12-5; abundance: few; CDR3nt: TGTGCTAGTGGTTTGGGATCCGGGGCCTACGAGCAGTACTTC; CDR3aa: CASGLGSGAYEQYF
j_gene: TRBJ1-2; d_gene: NA; v_gene: TRBV9; abundance: NA; CDR3nt: TGTGCCAGCAGCGTAGCCAATCCAACTAACTATGGCTACACCTTC; CDR3aa: CASSVANPTNYGYTF
j_gene: TRBJ1-5; d_gene: TRBD1; v_gene: TRBV6-1; abundance: NA; CDR3nt: TGTGCCAGCAGTCCGGACAGGGTCGGTCAGCCCCAGCATTTT; CDR3aa: CASSPDRVGQPQHF
j_gene: TRBJ1-1; d_gene: NA; v_gene: TRBV9; abundance: once; CDR3nt: TGTGCCAGCAGCGTAGGGCGGGGCGGTGAAGCTTTCTTT; CDR3aa: CASSVGRGGEAFF
j_gene: TRBJ1-1; d_gene: NA; v_gene: TRBV5-8; abundance: NA; CDR3nt: TGTGCCAGCAGAAACCGAGGCCGCCCTGAAGCTTTCTTT; CDR3aa: CASRNRGRPEAFF
j_gene: TRBJ1-3; d_gene: NA; v_gene: TRBV5-6; abundance: NA; CDR3nt: TGTGCCAGCAGCTCCTACGGTTCCTCCCCTGGAAACACCATATATTTT; CDR3aa: CASSSYGSSPGNTIYF
j_gene: TRBJ2-6; d_gene: TRBD2; v_gene: TRBV30; abundance: NA; CDR3nt: TGTGCCTGGAGGCGGGGGAGAGGGGCCAACGTCCTGACTTTC; CDR3aa: CAWRRGRGANVLTF
j_gene: TRBJ1-5; d_gene: TRBD1; v_gene: TRBV5-6; abundance: NA; CDR3nt: TGTGCCAGCAGCTTGGGGAGGGGGCCCGATCAGCCCCAGCATTTT; CDR3aa: CASSLGRGPDQPQHF
j_gene: TRBJ1-2; d_gene: NA; v_gene: TRBV5-4; abundance: NA; CDR3nt: TGTGCCAGCAGCTTTTATGGGGGGGCCTTATATGGCTACACCTTC; CDR3aa: CASSFYGGALYGYTF
j_gene: TRBJ1-6; d_gene: TRBD1; v_gene: TRBV6-5; abundance: once; CDR3nt: TGTGCCAGCAGTTGGTACAGGGGTGATTCACCCCTCCACTTT; CDR3aa: CASSWYRGDSPLHF
j_gene: TRBJ1-2; d_gene: TRBD1; v_gene: TRBV30; abundance: once; CDR3nt: TGTGCCTGGAGTGTTAAGGGGGCGGGCTATGGCTACACCTTC; CDR3aa: CAWSVKGAGYGYTF
j_gene: TRBJ1-4; d_gene: NA; v_gene: TRBV7-7; abundance: NA; CDR3nt: TGTGCTAGCAGCTATGGACTGTCTGAAAAACTGTTTTTT; CDR3aa: CASSYGLSEKLFF
j_gene: TRBJ1-2; d_gene: NA; v_gene: TRBV7-8; abundance: NA; CDR3nt: TGTGCCAGCAGCTCCCGGGTGGCAGCGCATGGCTACACCTTC; CDR3aa: CASSSRVAAHGYTF
j_gene: TRBJ1-1; d_gene: TRBD1; v_gene: TRBV27; abundance: NA; CDR3nt: TGTGCCAGCAGTATCGACAGGGGTGCTGAAGCTTTCTTT; CDR3aa: CASSIDRGAEAFF
j_gene: TRBJ2-3; d_gene: TRBD2; v_gene: TRBV5-1; abundance: NA; CDR3nt: TGCGCCAGCAGCTTGCTTGCGGTAGCGGGGGATTATACGCAGTATTTT; CDR3aa: CASSLLAVAGDYTQYF
j_gene: TRBJ1-1; d_gene: NA; v_gene: TRBV5-1; abundance: NA; CDR3nt: TGCGCCAGCAGCTTGGGACAGCAGAACACTGAAGCTTTCTTT; CDR3aa: CASSLGQQNTEAFF
j_gene: TRBJ2-6; d_gene: TRBD1; v_gene: TRBV5-1; abundance: NA; CDR3nt: TGCGCCAGCAGCTGGACAGGCTCTGGGGCCAACGTCCTGACTTTC; CDR3aa: CASSWTGSGANVLTF
j_gene: TRBJ2-5; d_gene: TRBD1; v_gene: TRBV2; abundance: few; CDR3nt: TGTGCCAGCCGACGACAGGGAATATCGGAGACCCAGTACTTC; CDR3aa: CASRRQGISETQYF
j_gene: TRBJ1-3; d_gene: NA; v_gene: TRBV4-1; abundance: NA; CDR3nt: TGCGCCAGCAGCCAACCACAGGCTCCTGGAAACACCATATATTTT; CDR3aa: CASSQPQAPGNTIYF
j_gene: TRBJ2-7; d_gene: TRBD1; v_gene: TRBV9; abundance: NA; CDR3nt: TGTGCCAGCAGCGGCGGACAGGGCGGCTACGAGCAGTACTTC; CDR3aa: CASSGGQGGYEQYF
j_gene: TRBJ1-6; d_gene: NA; v_gene: TRBV11-1; abundance: NA; CDR3nt: TGTGCCAGCAGCTTAGGGTGGCCGAAAAATTCACCCCTCCACTTT; CDR3aa: CASSLGWPKNSPLHF
j_gene: TRBJ2-3; d_gene: TRBD1; v_gene: TRBV28; abundance: NA; CDR3nt: TGTGCCAGCAGGGGGTTCCAATACGACAGGGGAAGCACAGATACGCAGTATTTT; CDR3aa: CASRGFQYDRGSTDTQYF
j_gene: TRBJ1-3; d_gene: TRBD1; v_gene: TRBV7-2; abundance: NA; CDR3nt: TGTGCCAGCAGCTTAGTAGGGGGCGGCGGAAACACCATATATTTT; CDR3aa: CASSLVGGGGNTIYF
j_gene: TRBJ2-2; d_gene: TRBD2; v_gene: TRBV5-1; abundance: NA; CDR3nt: TGCGCCAGCAGCATTCTAGCGGGGGGGCACACCGGGGAGCTGTTTTTT; CDR3aa: CASSILAGGHTGELFF
j_gene: TRBJ2-7; d_gene: TRBD2; v_gene: TRBV27; abundance: NA; CDR3nt: TGTGCCAGCAGGGGTAGCGGGGGGGGGACCTACGAGCAGTACTTC; CDR3aa: CASRGSGGGTYEQYF